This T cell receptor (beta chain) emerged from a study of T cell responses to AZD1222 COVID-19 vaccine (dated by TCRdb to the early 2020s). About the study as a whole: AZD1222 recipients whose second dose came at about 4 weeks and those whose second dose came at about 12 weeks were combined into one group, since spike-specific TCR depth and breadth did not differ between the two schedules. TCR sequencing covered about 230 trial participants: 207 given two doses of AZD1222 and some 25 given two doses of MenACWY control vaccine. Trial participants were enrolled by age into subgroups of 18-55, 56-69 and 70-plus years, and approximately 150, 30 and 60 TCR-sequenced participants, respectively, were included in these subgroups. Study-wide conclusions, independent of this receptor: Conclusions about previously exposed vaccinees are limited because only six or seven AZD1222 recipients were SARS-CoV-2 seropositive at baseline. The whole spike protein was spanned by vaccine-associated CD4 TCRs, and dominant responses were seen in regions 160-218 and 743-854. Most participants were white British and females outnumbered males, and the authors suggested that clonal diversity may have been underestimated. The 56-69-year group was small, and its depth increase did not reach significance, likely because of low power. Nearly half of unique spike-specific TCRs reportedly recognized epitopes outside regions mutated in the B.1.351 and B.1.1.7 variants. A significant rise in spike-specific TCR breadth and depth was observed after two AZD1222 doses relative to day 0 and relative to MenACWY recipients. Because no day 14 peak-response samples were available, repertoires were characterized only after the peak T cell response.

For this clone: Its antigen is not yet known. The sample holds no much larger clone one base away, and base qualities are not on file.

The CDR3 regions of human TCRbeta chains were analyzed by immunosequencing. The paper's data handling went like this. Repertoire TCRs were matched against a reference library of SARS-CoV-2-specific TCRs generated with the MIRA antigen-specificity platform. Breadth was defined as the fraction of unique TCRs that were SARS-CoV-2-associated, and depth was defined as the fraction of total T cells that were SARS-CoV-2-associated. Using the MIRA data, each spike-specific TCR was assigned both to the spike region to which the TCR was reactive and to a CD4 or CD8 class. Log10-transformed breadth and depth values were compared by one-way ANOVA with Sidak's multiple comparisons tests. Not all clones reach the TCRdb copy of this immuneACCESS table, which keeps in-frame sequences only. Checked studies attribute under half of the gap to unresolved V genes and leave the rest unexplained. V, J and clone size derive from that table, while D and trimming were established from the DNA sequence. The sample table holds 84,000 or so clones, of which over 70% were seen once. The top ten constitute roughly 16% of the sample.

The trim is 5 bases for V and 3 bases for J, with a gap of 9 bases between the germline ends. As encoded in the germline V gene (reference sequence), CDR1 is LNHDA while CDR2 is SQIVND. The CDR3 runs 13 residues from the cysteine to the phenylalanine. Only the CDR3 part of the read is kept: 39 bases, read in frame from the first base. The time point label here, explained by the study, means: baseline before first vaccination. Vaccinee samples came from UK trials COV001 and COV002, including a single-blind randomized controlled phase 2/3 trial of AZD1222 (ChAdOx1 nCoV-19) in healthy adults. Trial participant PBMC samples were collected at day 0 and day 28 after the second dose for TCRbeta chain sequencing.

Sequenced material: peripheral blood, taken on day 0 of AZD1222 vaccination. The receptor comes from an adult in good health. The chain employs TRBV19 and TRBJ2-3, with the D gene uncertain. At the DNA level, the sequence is TGTGCCAGTAGTCGGAGTTATACAGATACGCAGTATTTT. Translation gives CASSRSYTDTQYF.